This is a list of T cell receptor beta chains from one sample in a study of high-grade serous ovarian cancer treatment subgroups. The protocol was immunoSEQ multiplex PCR, while the TCRdb copy is restricted to in-frame clones and leaves out a portion. The table lists about 30,000 clones, around 84% of them singletons. The sample comprised tumor tissue. Receptors originate from a human donor with high-grade serous ovarian cancer. Both conserved end residues are part of each CDR3. Fields, in order: clone size, J gene, D gene, V gene, CDR3 protein, CDR3 DNA. A D gene is named only where the DNA matches it firmly. Size tells how often a clone was seen (once, few, many) or the class of an expanded clone, and some rows leave it out.

. TRBJ2-1 . TRBV30 CAWSLPGSEQFF TGTGCCTGGAGTTTACCCGGTAGTGAGCAGTTCTTC
. TRBJ1-3 . TRBV7-2 CASSAGRFSGNTIYF TGTGCCAGCAGCGCGGGACGGTTCTCTGGAAACACCATATATTTT
. TRBJ2-5 TRBD2 TRBV27 CASSSMGLPETQYF TGTGCCAGCAGTTCCATGGGACTACCAGAGACCCAGTACTTC
. TRBJ1-2 . TRBV2 CASSEGTYGYTF TGTGCCAGCAGTGAAGGGACCTATGGCTACACCTTC
. TRBJ2-6 TRBD1 TRBV25-1 CASSRGSSGANVLTF TGTGCCAGTAGCAGGGGGAGCTCTGGGGCCAACGTCCTGACTTTC
. TRBJ2-7 . TRBV28 CASSTDRVFEQYF TGTGCCAGCAGTACTGACCGGGTTTTCGAGCAGTACTTC
medium-sized TRBJ2-1 . TRBV6-1 CASSASGDPYNEQFF TGTGCCAGCAGCGCATCCGGGGACCCCTACAATGAGCAGTTCTTC
. TRBJ2-1 TRBD1 TRBV2 CASRTDRGNEQFF TGTGCCAGCAGGACCGACAGGGGCAATGAGCAGTTCTTC
. TRBJ2-5 TRBD2 TRBV9 CASSVGTSGNTAETQYF TGTGCCAGCAGCGTAGGGACTAGCGGGAACACAGCAGAGACCCAGTACTTC
. TRBJ2-7 TRBD2 TRBV5-1 CASRPAGGRVEQYF TGCGCCAGCAGGCCAGCGGGAGGTAGGGTCGAGCAGTACTTC
. TRBJ2-7 . TRBV7-2 CASSPMWSYEQYF TGTGCCAGCAGCCCCATGTGGTCCTACGAGCAGTACTTC
. TRBJ2-2 TRBD1 TRBV5-1 CASSLSTQGGPGELFF TGCGCCAGCAGCTTGTCCACACAGGGGGGACCCGGGGAGCTGTTTTTT
. TRBJ2-3 TRBD2 TRBV9 CASSVVGLAGVPDTQYF TGTGCCAGCAGCGTAGTAGGGCTAGCGGGAGTGCCAGATACGCAGTATTTT
. TRBJ2-7 . TRBV28 CASSVFRTTYEQYF TGTGCCAGCAGCGTCTTCAGGACGACCTACGAGCAGTACTTC
. TRBJ2-7 TRBD1 TRBV18 CASSPRTGDYEQYF TGTGCCAGCTCACCACGAACAGGGGATTACGAGCAGTACTTC
. TRBJ2-5 . TRBV7-9 CASSFTLETQYF TGTGCCAGCAGCTTCACTTTGGAGACCCAGTACTTC
few TRBJ2-7 . TRBV4-2 CASSQDLLYEQYF TGTGCCAGCAGCCAAGACCTACTCTACGAGCAGTACTTC
once TRBJ2-5 . TRBV7-6 CASSLALQTAETQYF TGTGCCAGCAGCTTAGCCCTCCAAACTGCAGAGACCCAGTACTTC
once TRBJ2-1 TRBD2 TRBV19 CASSGTSGWVGNEQFF TGTGCCAGTAGTGGGACTAGCGGGTGGGTTGGGAATGAGCAGTTCTTC
. TRBJ2-7 TRBD1 TRBV6-6 CASTIGTGYSEQYF TGTGCCAGCACCATCGGGACAGGGTACTCCGAGCAGTACTTC
. TRBJ2-1 TRBD2 TRBV7-3 CASSLGLAGGVQFF TGTGCCAGCAGCTTAGGACTAGCGGGAGGGGTGCAGTTCTTC
. TRBJ2-3 TRBD1 TRBV7-9 CASSLVGQGREDTQYF TGTGCCAGCAGCTTAGTGGGACAGGGGAGAGAAGATACGCAGTATTTT
. TRBJ2-7 TRBD2 TRBV5-3 CARSPGPREGFTQYF TGTGCCAGAAGCCCCGGCCCCCGGGAGGGCTTCACGCAGTACTTC
. TRBJ2-1 TRBD2 TRBV6-5 CASSYSNSGSRDEQFF TGTGCCAGCAGTTACTCGAATAGCGGGAGTAGGGATGAGCAGTTCTTC
few TRBJ2-7 TRBD2 TRBV5-1 CASRALAGRDEQYF TGCGCCAGCAGGGCCCTAGCGGGGCGGGACGAGCAGTACTTC
. TRBJ2-6 . TRBV5-4 CASSSGVPISGANVLTF TGTGCCAGCAGCTCGGGAGTCCCCATCTCTGGGGCCAACGTCCTGACTTTC
. TRBJ2-7 . TRBV14 CASSKIPGEQYF TGTGCCAGCAGTAAAATCCCGGGGGAGCAGTACTTC
. TRBJ2-1 TRBD2 TRBV13 CASSLPTSGGKRQFF TGTGCCAGCAGCTTACCGACTAGCGGGGGGAAGCGGCAGTTCTTC
once TRBJ2-3 . TRBV5-6 CASSLRPDTQYF TGTGCCAGCAGCTTGAGACCCGATACGCAGTATTTT
. TRBJ2-7 TRBD2 TRBV6-5 CASSYGLAGGEQYF TGTGCCAGCAGTTACGGCCTAGCGGGAGGCGAGCAGTACTTC
. TRBJ1-4 . TRBV6-5 CASSDYFMEKLFF TGTGCCAGCAGTGACTATTTTATGGAAAAACTGTTTTTT
. TRBJ2-1 . TRBV5-1 CASSRSPGQVDNEQFF TGCGCCAGCAGCCGTAGCCCGGGCCAAGTGGACAATGAGCAGTTCTTC
. TRBJ2-3 TRBD1 TRBV6-1 CASSETGTGGVLNTQYF TGTGCCAGCAGTGAAACGGGGACAGGGGGTGTTCTGAATACGCAGTATTTT
. TRBJ2-1 TRBD2 TRBV25-1 CASSSSSGRGYNEQFF TGTGCCAGCAGCTCCTCTAGCGGGAGGGGCTACAATGAGCAGTTCTTC
. TRBJ1-4 TRBD1 TRBV10-3 CAISGTGGNEKLFF TGTGCCATCAGTGGGACAGGGGGGAATGAAAAACTGTTTTTT
. TRBJ2-1 . TRBV18 CASSPQGSGEQFF TGTGCCAGCTCACCACAGGGATCAGGTGAGCAGTTCTTC
. TRBJ2-1 TRBD2 TRBV5-4 CASSLSGRISYNEQFF TGTGCCAGCAGCTTGAGCGGGAGGATATCCTACAATGAGCAGTTCTTC
. TRBJ2-7 . TRBV7-8 CASSLGGGEGRSYEQYF TGTGCCAGCAGCTTAGGAGGAGGTGAGGGGCGGAGCTACGAGCAGTACTTC
. TRBJ1-4 . TRBV2 CASTPTGEKLFF TGTGCCAGCACCCCGACAGGAGAAAAACTGTTTTTT
. TRBJ2-3 . TRBV7-9 CASSRQEQGADTQYF TGTGCCAGCAGCCGGCAAGAACAGGGAGCAGATACGCAGTATTTT
few TRBJ1-2 TRBD1 TRBV28 CASRLRTGGYGYTF TGTGCCAGCAGGCTCCGGACAGGGGGCTATGGCTACACCTTC
. TRBJ2-1 TRBD2 TRBV7-9 CASSLAGLANEQFF TGTGCCAGCAGCTTAGCGGGACTAGCCAATGAGCAGTTCTTC
few TRBJ2-7 . TRBV28 CASSLRAGPGPSYEQYF TGTGCCAGCAGTTTAAGAGCAGGGCCGGGGCCCTCCTACGAGCAGTACTTC
few TRBJ2-7 TRBD1 TRBV28 CASSTGQGKEQYF TGTGCCAGCAGCACGGGACAGGGTAAGGAGCAGTACTTC
. TRBJ1-2 . TRBV9 CASSASKDGYTF TGTGCCAGCAGCGCCTCGAAGGATGGCTACACCTTC